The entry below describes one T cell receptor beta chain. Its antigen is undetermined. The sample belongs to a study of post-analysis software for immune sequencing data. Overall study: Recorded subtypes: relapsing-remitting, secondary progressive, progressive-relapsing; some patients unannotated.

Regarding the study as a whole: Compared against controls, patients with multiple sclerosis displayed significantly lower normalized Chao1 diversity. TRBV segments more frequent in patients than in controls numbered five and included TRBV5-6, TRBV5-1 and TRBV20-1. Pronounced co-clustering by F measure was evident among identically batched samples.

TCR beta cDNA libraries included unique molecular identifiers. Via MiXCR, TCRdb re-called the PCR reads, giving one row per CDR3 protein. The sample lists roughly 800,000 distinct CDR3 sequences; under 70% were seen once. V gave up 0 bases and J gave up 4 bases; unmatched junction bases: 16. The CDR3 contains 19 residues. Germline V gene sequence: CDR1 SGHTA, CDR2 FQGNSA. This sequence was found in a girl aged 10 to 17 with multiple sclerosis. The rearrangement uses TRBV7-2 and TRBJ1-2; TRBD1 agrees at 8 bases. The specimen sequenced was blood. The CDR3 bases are TGTGCCAGCAGCTTAGCCGGGACAGGATATATGTCTGGCATCTATGGCTACACCTTC. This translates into CASSLAGTGYMSGIYGYTF. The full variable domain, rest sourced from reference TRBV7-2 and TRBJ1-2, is GAGVSQSPSNKVTEKGKDVELRCDPISGHTALYWYRQSLGQGLEFLIYFQGNSAPDKSGLPSDRFSAERTGGSVSTLTIQRTQQEDSAVYLCASSLAGTGYMSGIYGYTFGSGTRLTVV.